The clone carrying this T cell receptor (beta chain) was seen a single time. TCRdb ran MiXCR on the 5' RACE reads and lists one entry per CDR3 protein. The sample has about 53,000 distinct CDR3 sequences, around 25% seen once. Germline values: CDR1 MNHEY, CDR2 SMNVEV (reference sequence). The V end was cut by 7 bases, the J end by 1 base, with 7 bases between. The CDR3 is 13 residues long. This TCR was recovered from a female donor with breast cancer. The sequenced sample consisted of tumor-infiltrating naive CD4+ T cells sorted from the breast tumor. Subset of the sample: naive CD4+ T cells, CD4+CD45RA+CD25-. This chain joins TRBV27 and TRBJ2-2; D ambiguous. In nucleotides, the CDR3 is TGTGCCAGCACCGCAGTGAACACCGGGGAGCTGTTTTTT. This gives the protein CASTAVNTGELFF.